This record concerns one T cell receptor beta chain sequence. Its antigen is unidentified. Arm-PCR of CDR3 regions and iRepertoire HTBI primers were used to build TCR beta libraries. MiXCR, run by TCRdb on the multiplex PCR reads, gives a single entry per CDR3 protein. The sample shows hundreds of thousands of distinct CDR3 sequences, roughly a sixth of them seen only once. This record belongs to a study of regulatory T cells in long-lasting Graves disease. The wider study: The study enrolled newly diagnosed Graves' patients on antithyroid drugs under 3 months. General study results and limits: Whereas new patients shared 800 to 1,000 public clonotypes, persistent patients shared more, at approximately 2,700.

The time point was: newly diagnosed GD, antithyroid drugs for less than 3 months. Generation of the TCR library employed RNA extracted from PBMCs. Each of the patients was recruited from an endocrinology department situated in Xi'an, China. This TCR was recovered from a female donor with Graves disease. The sequenced sample was peripheral blood mononuclear cells (PBMCs), obtained at new diagnosis, from a patient treated with antithyroid drugs.

The CDR3 reads CASSLGTGGFSGDEQYF. CDR3 sequence (DNA): TGTGCCAGCAGTTTGGGGACAGGGGGGTTTTCCGGCGACGAGCAGTACTTC. The chain is built from TRBV12-3 or TRBV12-4 and TRBJ2-7; TRBD1 agrees at 11 bases. V lost 3 bases to trimming and J lost 5 bases; unmatched junction nucleotides: 12. The CDR3 is 17 residues long.